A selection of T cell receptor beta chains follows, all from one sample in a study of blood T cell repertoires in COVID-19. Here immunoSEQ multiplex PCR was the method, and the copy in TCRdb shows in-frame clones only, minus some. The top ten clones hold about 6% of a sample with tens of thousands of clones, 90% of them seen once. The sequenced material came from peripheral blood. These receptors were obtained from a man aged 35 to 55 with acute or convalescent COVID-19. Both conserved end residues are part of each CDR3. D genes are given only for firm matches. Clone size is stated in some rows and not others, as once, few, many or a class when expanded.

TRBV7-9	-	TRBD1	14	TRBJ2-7	CASSSGDRGGEQYF	TGTGCCAGCAGCTCAGGGGACAGGGGAGGCGAGCAGTACTTC
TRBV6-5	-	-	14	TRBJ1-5	CASKPGYSNQPQHF	TGTGCCAGCAAGCCGGGGTATAGCAATCAGCCCCAGCATTTT
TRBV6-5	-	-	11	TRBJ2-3	CASSLTDTQYF	TGTGCCAGCAGCCTTACAGATACGCAGTATTTT
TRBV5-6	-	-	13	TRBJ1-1	CASSAGPNTEAFF	TGTGCCAGCAGCGCGGGACCGAACACTGAAGCTTTCTTT
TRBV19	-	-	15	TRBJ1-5	CASTKTALSNQPQHF	TGTGCCAGTACCAAGACAGCCCTTAGCAATCAGCCCCAGCATTTT
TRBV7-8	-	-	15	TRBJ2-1	CASSLVGGALNEQFF	TGTGCCAGCAGCTTAGTTGGGGGCGCTTTAAATGAGCAGTTCTTC
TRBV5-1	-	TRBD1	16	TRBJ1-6	CASSLGTGGIDSPLHF	TGCGCCAGCAGCCTAGGGACAGGGGGCATAGATTCACCCCTCCACTTT
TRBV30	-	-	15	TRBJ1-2	CAWSLPSTSNYGYTF	TGTGCCTGGAGTCTCCCCAGTACATCGAACTATGGCTACACCTTC
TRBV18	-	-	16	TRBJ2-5	CASSPRPGGNQETQYF	TGTGCCAGCTCACCGAGGCCAGGGGGGAACCAAGAGACCCAGTACTTC
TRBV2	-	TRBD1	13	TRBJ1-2	CASKGQGYYGYTF	TGTGCCAGCAAGGGACAGGGTTACTATGGCTACACCTTC
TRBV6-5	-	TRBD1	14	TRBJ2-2	CASPGQGIPGELFF	TGTGCCAGTCCGGGACAGGGAATCCCCGGGGAGCTGTTTTTT
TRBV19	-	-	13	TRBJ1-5	CASSLDSNQPQHF	TGTGCCAGTAGTTTGGACAGTAATCAGCCCCAGCATTTT
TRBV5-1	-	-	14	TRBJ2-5	CASSPRLARETQYF	TGCGCCAGCAGCCCAAGGTTGGCCAGGGAGACCCAGTACTTC
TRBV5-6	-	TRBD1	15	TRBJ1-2	CASSSLGQGFYGYTF	TGTGCCAGCAGCTCCCTGGGACAGGGGTTCTATGGCTACACCTTC
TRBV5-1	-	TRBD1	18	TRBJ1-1	CASSSSAVSGGKGTEAFF	TGCGCCAGCAGCTCCTCTGCTGTCTCAGGGGGTAAGGGCACTGAAGCTTTCTTT
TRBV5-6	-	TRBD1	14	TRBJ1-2	CASSAGQGVYGYTF	TGTGCCAGCAGCGCGGGACAGGGAGTCTATGGCTACACCTTC
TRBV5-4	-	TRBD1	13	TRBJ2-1	CASSGTGMDEQFF	TGTGCCAGCAGCGGGACAGGGATGGATGAGCAGTTCTTC
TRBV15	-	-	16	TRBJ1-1	CATSRDGAGLVAEAFF	TGTGCCACCAGCAGAGATGGGGCAGGGTTGGTGGCTGAAGCTTTCTTT
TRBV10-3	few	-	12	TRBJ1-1	CAISEHGSEAFF	TGTGCCATCAGTGAGCACGGGAGTGAAGCTTTCTTT
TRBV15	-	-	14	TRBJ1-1	CAIKTGQRNTEAFF	TGTGCCATCAAAACCGGACAGAGAAACACTGAAGCTTTCTTT
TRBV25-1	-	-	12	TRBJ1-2	CASSASNYGYTF	TGTGCCAGCAGTGCTTCTAACTATGGCTACACCTTC
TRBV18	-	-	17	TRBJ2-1	CASSPPNGLSKVNEQFF	TGTGCCAGCTCACCACCGAACGGACTAAGTAAGGTGAATGAGCAGTTCTTC
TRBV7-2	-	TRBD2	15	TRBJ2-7	CASSLRLAEGYEQYF	TGTGCCAGCAGCTTGAGACTAGCAGAGGGGTACGAGCAGTACTTC
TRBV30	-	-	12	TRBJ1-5	CAWSPGNQPQHF	TGTGCCTGGAGCCCCGGCAATCAGCCCCAGCATTTT
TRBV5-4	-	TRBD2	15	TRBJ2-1	CASTPGLAGNNEQFF	TGTGCCAGCACCCCAGGACTAGCGGGCAACAATGAGCAGTTCTTC
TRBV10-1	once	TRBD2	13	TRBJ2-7	CASSGLAGAEQYF	TGCGCCAGCAGTGGACTAGCGGGAGCCGAGCAGTACTTC
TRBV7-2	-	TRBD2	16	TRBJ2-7	CASSLDSSGPGREQYF	TGTGCCAGCAGCTTAGACTCTAGCGGCCCCGGGAGGGAGCAGTACTTC
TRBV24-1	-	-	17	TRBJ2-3	CATSDSGVPEGTDTQYF	TGTGCCACCAGTGATTCGGGAGTCCCCGAGGGCACAGATACGCAGTATTTT
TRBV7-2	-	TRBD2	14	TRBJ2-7	CASSLEAGGYEQYF	TGTGCCAGCAGCTTAGAAGCGGGAGGCTACGAGCAGTACTTC
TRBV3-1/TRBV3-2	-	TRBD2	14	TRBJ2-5	CASSQVGGLETQYF	TGTGCCAGCAGCCAAGTCGGGGGGTTGGAGACCCAGTACTTC
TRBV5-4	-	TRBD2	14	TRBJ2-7	CASSPGLAGGEQYF	TGTGCCAGCAGCCCCGGACTAGCGGGAGGCGAGCAGTACTTC
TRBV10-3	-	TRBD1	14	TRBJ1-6	CATWARGFDSPLHF	TGTGCCACCTGGGCCAGGGGGTTCGATTCACCCCTCCACTTT
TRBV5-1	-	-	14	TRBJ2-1	CASGEQGSYNEQFF	TGCGCCAGCGGCGAACAGGGTTCCTACAATGAGCAGTTCTTC
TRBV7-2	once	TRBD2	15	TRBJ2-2	CASSLGTSSTGELFF	TGTGCCAGCAGCTTAGGGACTAGTTCCACCGGGGAGCTGTTTTTT
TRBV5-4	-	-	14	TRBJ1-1	CASSLVGGNTEAFF	TGTGCCAGCAGCCTGGTCGGGGGGAACACTGAAGCTTTCTTT
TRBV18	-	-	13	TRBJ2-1	CASSPPARNEQFF	TGTGCCAGCTCACCACCAGCCCGTAATGAGCAGTTCTTC
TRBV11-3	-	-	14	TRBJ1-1	CASSPRTGNTEAFF	TGTGCCAGCAGCCCCCGGACGGGAAACACTGAAGCTTTCTTT
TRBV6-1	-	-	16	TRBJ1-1	CASSQDWAATNTEAFF	TGTGCCAGCAGTCAAGACTGGGCAGCTACGAACACTGAAGCTTTCTTT
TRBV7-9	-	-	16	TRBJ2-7	CASSLAPSGAAPEQYF	TGTGCCAGCAGCTTAGCGCCTTCAGGGGCGGCCCCGGAGCAGTACTTC
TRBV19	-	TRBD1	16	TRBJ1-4	CASSGWTGPTNEKLFF	TGTGCCAGTAGTGGGTGGACAGGGCCCACTAATGAAAAACTGTTTTTT